A single sample gave rise to the 25 T cell receptor beta chains below, sequenced in a study of shared clonotypes between healthy human individuals (dated by TCRdb to 2018 to 2020). Library prep was done by the immunoSEQ multiplex PCR assay. Imported from immuneACCESS, the table was reduced by TCRdb to in-frame sequences with V and J called. These copies leave out some clones; in studies compared against another copy, an unresolved V gene accounts for under half, and the cause of the remainder is not known. The sample records about 1.4 million clones, roughly 97% of which are singletons. The ten largest clonotypes hold roughly 1.2% of the sample. What was sequenced was naive CD4+ T cells sorted from blood. The cell subset or site label corresponds to: CD45RA+ positively selected. The receptors come from a man between 25 and 39 years old in good health.

V is TRBV9 and J is TRBJ1-2, with no clear D. The V end was cut by 3 bases, the J end by 9 bases, with 9 bases between. This CDR3 has 11 residues. CDR1 and CDR2 from the germline V gene are SGDLS and YYNGEE. The DNA of the CDR3 is TGTGCCAGCAGCGCCGTTCGTAGCTACACCTTC. This gives the protein CASSAVRSYTF.

The rearrangement links TRBV6-5 to TRBJ2-5; D is unresolved. The CDR3 has 13 residues. The germline V and J ends were trimmed by 6 bases and 3 bases, with 11 bases remaining between them. Germline values: CDR1 MNHEY, CDR2 SVGAGI. This CDR3 is CASRPLSKETQYF. CDR3 DNA: TGTGCCAGCAGACCCCTGTCGAAAGAGACCCAGTACTTC.

This chain joins TRBV2 and TRBJ2-3; TRBD2 aligns across 10 bases. The CDR3 sequence is 15 residues long. The germline V gene encodes CDR1 SNHLY and CDR2 FYNNEI. Trimming took 6 bases from V and 4 from J; bases not matched to a gene: 7. The CDR3 protein is CASRGLAGEADTQYF. CDR3 coding DNA: TGTGCCAGCAGAGGCCTAGCGGGAGAGGCAGATACGCAGTATTTT.

The V call is TRBV2, the J call TRBJ2-7; maybe TRBD2 (5 bases). Per germline, CDR1 SNHLY and CDR2 FYNNEI. The CDR3 consists of 16 residues. Trimming took 2 bases from V and 3 from J, leaving 17 bases between them. CDR3 loop: CASSEQVTGMGYEQYF. The CDR3 nucleotides are TGTGCCAGCAGTGAACAGGTTACCGGGATGGGCTACGAGCAGTACTTC.

Comments on this clone: This sample also contains other DNA sequences that code for the same CDR3. V and J are TRBV5-1 and TRBJ2-1, with TRBD2 identical over 13 bases. This CDR3 comprises 17 residues. Germline lookup yields CDR1 SGHRS and CDR2 YFSETQ. The J segment lost 2 bases and the V segment lost 0 bases, leaving 2 bases of the junction unmatched. The CDR3 is CASSLGLAGGAYNEQFF. The CDR3 DNA reads as TGCGCCAGCAGCTTGGGACTAGCGGGAGGAGCCTACAATGAGCAGTTCTTC.

The chain employs TRBV9 and TRBJ2-5, with TRBD2 matching over 7 bases. Germline-derived CDR1 and CDR2 are SGDLS and YYNGEE. J was trimmed by 4 bases and V by 4 bases; bases with no gene match: 10. This CDR3 has 15 amino acids. The chain's CDR3 is CASSPGTTFLETQYF. As DNA, the CDR3 is TGTGCCAGCAGCCCCGGGACTACCTTTCTAGAGACCCAGTACTTC.

The chain combines TRBV25-1 with TRBJ1-3; tentative D call: TRBD1 (6 bases). Between the trimmed V and J ends, which lost 6 bases and 4 bases, there was a span of 13 bases. This CDR3 comprises 14 residues. Germline CDR1 MGHDK, CDR2 SYGVNS. CDR3 residues: CASSSTGTGNTIYF. The CDR3 DNA follows: TGTGCCAGCAGCAGTACAGGGACAGGAAACACCATATATTTT.

The V and J genes are TRBV5-8 and TRBJ2-3; no reliable D call. The CDR3 is 14 amino acids. Germline assignment: CDR1 SGHTS and CDR2 YDEGEE. Trimming cost V 4 bases and J 4 bases, with 13 bases left between them. CDR3: CASSRAPSSDTQYF. CDR3 nucleotides: TGTGCCAGCAGCCGGGCACCTTCATCAGATACGCAGTATTTT.

The genes are TRBV5-4 and TRBJ1-5; D is ambiguous. Germline V gene lookup returns CDR1 SGHNT and CDR2 YYREEE (reference sequence). The V end lost 4 bases, the J end lost 5 bases, and 13 bases lay between the germline ends. This CDR3 is 14 amino acids long. Here the CDR3 reads CASSQTPADQPQHF. The DNA for the CDR3 is TGTGCCAGCAGCCAGACACCAGCTGATCAGCCCCAGCATTTT.

This clone was seen once. This chain links TRBV19 with TRBJ2-3; 8 nucleotides align to TRBD1. The V segment lost 6 bases and the J segment 5 bases; nucleotides outside the gene matches: 10. Germline assignment: CDR1 LNHDA and CDR2 SQIVND (reference sequence). The CDR3 runs to 15 residues. CDR3: CASSHRDRFKDTQYF. The DNA for the CDR3 is TGTGCCAGTAGCCACCGGGACAGGTTCAAAGATACGCAGTATTTT.

This chain joins TRBV7-9 and TRBJ2-7; maybe TRBD2 (6 bases). CDR1 is SEHNR, CDR2 FQNEAQ, per germline (reference sequence). The CDR3 is 16 amino acids. V lost 0 bases, J lost 2 bases, and 14 bases lay in between. CDR3 DNA: TGTGCCAGCAGCTTAGCGGCGGGACTCAGAACCTACGAGCAGTACTTC. Protein sequence: CASSLAAGLRTYEQYF.

The chain couples TRBV7-3 to TRBJ2-1, with a possible D match to TRBD2 (5 bases). This CDR3 region has 13 residues. The V end was cut by 3 bases, the J end by 4 bases, with 7 bases between. Germline CDR1 reads SGHTA; CDR2 reads FQGTGA. The CDR3 protein is CASSFTRYNEQFF. The CDR3 DNA is TGTGCCAGCAGCTTCACTAGGTACAATGAGCAGTTCTTC.

This sequence joins TRBV19 and TRBJ1-4; D perhaps matches TRBD1 (5 bases). From germline, CDR1 is LNHDA and CDR2 SQIVND (reference sequence). The CDR3 covers 14 residues. V was trimmed by 5 bases and J by 8 bases, leaving 15 bases between them. The CDR3 is CASSARVKHEKLFF. Here the CDR3 DNA reads TGTGCCAGTAGTGCCAGGGTCAAGCACGAAAAACTGTTTTTT.

The rearrangement links TRBV19 to TRBJ2-7; TRBD1 matches at 7 bases. V dropped 5 bases and J dropped 3; count of bases not matched to a gene: 7. CDR1 is LNHDA, CDR2 SQIVND, per germline (reference sequence). The CDR3 has 14 amino acids. The CDR3 is CASSDTGENYEQYF. CDR3 in DNA: TGTGCCAGTAGTGATACAGGGGAAAACTACGAGCAGTACTTC.

This chain links TRBV10-2 with TRBJ2-3; 12 bases match TRBD2. In germline, CDR1 is WSHSY, CDR2 SAAADI. The J segment lost 2 bases and the V segment lost 8 bases, leaving 14 bases of the junction unmatched. There are 18 residues in the CDR3. Here the CDR3 DNA reads TGCGCCAGCTCGGGGCTAGCGGGAGGGAGGGCTCCCACAGATACGCAGTATTTT. Translating it yields CASSGLAGGRAPTDTQYF.

The gene calls are TRBV5-4 and TRBJ2-7, with 8 positions matching TRBD1. In germline, CDR1 is SGHNT, CDR2 YYREEE (reference sequence). The junction had 10 bases not matched to a gene; V was cut back by 3 bases and J by 5 bases. The CDR3 totals 15 residues. In DNA form, the CDR3 reads TGTGCCAGCAGCTCCCCAGTGACAGGGGTTGACGAGCAGTACTTC. Translated: CASSSPVTGVDEQYF.

The chain recombines TRBV5-1 with TRBJ2-1; 7 bases line up with TRBD1. Germline CDR1 and CDR2: SGHRS and YFSETQ. The V and J ends lost 4 bases and 7 bases, in that order; junction bases with no gene match: 8. The CDR3 covers 14 residues. The CDR3 nucleotides are TGCGCCAGCAGCCGGGACAGATTGAGGAATGAGCAGTTCTTC. Translating gives CASSRDRLRNEQFF.

The genes are TRBV9 and TRBJ2-2; tentatively, D is TRBD2 (5 bases). Germline V gene lookup returns CDR1 SGDLS and CDR2 YYNGEE. This CDR3 is built from 14 residues. V lost 0 bases to trimming and J lost 5 bases, with 8 bases between them. CDR3 in amino acids: CASSVGGVTGELFF. The CDR3 DNA sequence: TGTGCCAGCAGCGTAGGGGGAGTTACCGGGGAGCTGTTTTTT.

This clone was counted once. The rearrangement joins TRBV7-6 to TRBJ2-2; D unclear. CDR3 size: 15 residues. V was pared by 4 bases and J by 1 base, with 10 bases between. Germline V lookup: CDR1 SGHVS, CDR2 FNYEAQ. CDR3 region: CASSSPTRNTGELFF. CDR3 bases: TGTGCCAGCAGCTCCCCGACCCGGAACACCGGGGAGCTGTTTTTT.

The chain recombines TRBV6-1 with TRBJ2-1, with 9 bases fitting TRBD2. V lost 1 base to trimming and J lost 2 bases; unmatched junction nucleotides: 3. The CDR3 has 16 residues. From germline, CDR1 is MNHNS and CDR2 SASEGT. The CDR3 nucleotides are TGTGCCAGCAGTGAAGAACTAGCGGGCCCCTACAATGAGCAGTTCTTC. Translating gives CASSEELAGPYNEQFF.

The rearrangement uses TRBV27 and TRBJ2-2; 12 bases are shared with TRBD2. In germline, CDR1 is MNHEY, CDR2 SMNVEV (reference sequence). The CDR3 has 16 residues. Losses at the gene ends were 6 bases for V and 5 bases for J; bases not matched to a gene: 7. The CDR3 DNA reads as TGTGCCAGCAGCCCACTAGCGGGAGGTTGGACCGGGGAGCTGTTTTTT. It yields the protein CASSPLAGGWTGELFF.

This chain uses TRBV14 with TRBJ2-2; D is ambiguous. The CDR3 sequence is 14 residues long. CDR1 is SGHDN and CDR2 is FVKESK in the germline V gene. Deletions cut 2 bases from V and 5 bases from J, with 9 bases between. The CDR3 region is CASSQILRTGELFF. The CDR3 nucleotides read TGTGCCAGCAGCCAAATCCTAAGGACCGGGGAGCTGTTTTTT.

This chain links TRBV28 with TRBJ2-7, with D maybe TRBD1 (5 bases). The germline V gene has CDR1 MDHEN and CDR2 SYDVKM. Trimming took 2 bases from V and 3 from J, leaving 11 bases between them. The CDR3 loop spans 14 amino acids. The CDR3 loop reads CASSLAGHHYEQYF. The CDR3 nucleotides read TGTGCCAGCAGTTTAGCCGGACACCACTACGAGCAGTACTTC. The full variable domain, in which reference TRBV28 and TRBJ2-7 provide the parts outside the CDR3, is DVKVTQSSRYLVKRTGEKVFLECVQDMDHENMFWYRQDPGLGLRLIYFSYDVKMKEKGDIPEGYSVSREKKERFSLILESASTNQTSMYLCASSLAGHHYEQYFGPGTRLTVT.

The rearrangement uses TRBV15 and TRBJ2-7, with 8 bases matching TRBD2. V lost 1 base, J lost 3 bases, and 5 bases stayed unmatched. Germline V gene sequence: CDR1 LNHNV, CDR2 YYDKDF (reference sequence). The CDR3 extends over 15 amino acids. The CDR3 region has the DNA TGTGCCACCAGCAGAGGTAGACTAGCGAACTACGAGCAGTACTTC. It encodes CATSRGRLANYEQYF.

The chain employs TRBV28 and TRBJ2-1; the match to TRBD2 covers 9 bases. CDR3 length equals 15 residues. V lost 6 bases, J lost 6 bases, and 9 bases stayed unmatched. Germline loops: CDR1 MDHEN, CDR2 SYDVKM. CDR3 residues: CASRCAGTSCNEQFF. The CDR3 nucleotides are TGTGCCAGCAGGTGCGCCGGGACTAGCTGCAATGAGCAGTTCTTC. Together with reference TRBV28 and TRBJ2-1, the CDR3 gives the full variable domain: DVKVTQSSRYLVKRTGEKVFLECVQDMDHENMFWYRQDPGLGLRLIYFSYDVKMKEKGDIPEGYSVSREKKERFSLILESASTNQTSMYLCASRCAGTSCNEQFFGPGTRLTVL.